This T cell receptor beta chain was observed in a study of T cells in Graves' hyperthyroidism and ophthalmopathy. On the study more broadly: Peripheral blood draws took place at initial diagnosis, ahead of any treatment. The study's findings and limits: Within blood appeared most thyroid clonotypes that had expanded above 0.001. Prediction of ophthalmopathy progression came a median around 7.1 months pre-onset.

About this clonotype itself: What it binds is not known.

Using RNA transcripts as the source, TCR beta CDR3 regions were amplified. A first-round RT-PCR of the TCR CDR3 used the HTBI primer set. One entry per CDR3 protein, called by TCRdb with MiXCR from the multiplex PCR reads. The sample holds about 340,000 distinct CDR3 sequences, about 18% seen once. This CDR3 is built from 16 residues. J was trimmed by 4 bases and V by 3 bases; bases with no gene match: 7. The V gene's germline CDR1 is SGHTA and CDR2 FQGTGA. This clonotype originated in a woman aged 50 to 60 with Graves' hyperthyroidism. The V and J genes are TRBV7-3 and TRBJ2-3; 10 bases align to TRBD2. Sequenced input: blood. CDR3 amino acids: CASSLASGSGADTQYF. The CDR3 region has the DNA TGTGCCAGCAGCTTGGCTAGCGGGAGTGGCGCAGATACGCAGTATTTT. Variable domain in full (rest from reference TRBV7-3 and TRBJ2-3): GAGVSQTPSNKVTEKGKYVELRCDPISGHTALYWYRQSLGQGPEFLIYFQGTGAADDSGLPNDRFFAVRPEGSVSTLKIQRTERGDSAVYLCASSLASGSGADTQYFGPGTRLTVL.